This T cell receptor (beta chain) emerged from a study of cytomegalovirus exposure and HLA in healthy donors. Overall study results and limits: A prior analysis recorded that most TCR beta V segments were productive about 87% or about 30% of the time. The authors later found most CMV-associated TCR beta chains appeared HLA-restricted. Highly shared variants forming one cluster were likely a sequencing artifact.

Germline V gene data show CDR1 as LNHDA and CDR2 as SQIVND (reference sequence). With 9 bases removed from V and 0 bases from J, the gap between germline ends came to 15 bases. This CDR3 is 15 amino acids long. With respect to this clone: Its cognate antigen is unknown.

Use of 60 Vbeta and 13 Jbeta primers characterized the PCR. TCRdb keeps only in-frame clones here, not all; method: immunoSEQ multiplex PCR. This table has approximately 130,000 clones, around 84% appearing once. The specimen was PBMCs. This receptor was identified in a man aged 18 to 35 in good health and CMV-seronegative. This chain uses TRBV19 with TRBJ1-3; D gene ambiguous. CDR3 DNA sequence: TGTGCCAGACTCTTGGGAGGGTACTCTGGAAACACCATATATTTT. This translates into CARLLGGYSGNTIYF.